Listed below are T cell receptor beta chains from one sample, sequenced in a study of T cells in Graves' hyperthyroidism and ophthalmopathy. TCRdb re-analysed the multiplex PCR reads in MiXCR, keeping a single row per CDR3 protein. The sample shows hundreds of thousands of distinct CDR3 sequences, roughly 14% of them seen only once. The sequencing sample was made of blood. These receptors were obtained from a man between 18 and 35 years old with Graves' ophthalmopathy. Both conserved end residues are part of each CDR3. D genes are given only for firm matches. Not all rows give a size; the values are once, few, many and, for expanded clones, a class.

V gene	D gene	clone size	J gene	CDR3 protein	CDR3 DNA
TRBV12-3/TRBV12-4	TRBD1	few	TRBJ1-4	CASSQGAANEKLFF	TGTGCCAGCAGCCAGGGGGCGGCTAATGAAAAACTGTTTTTT
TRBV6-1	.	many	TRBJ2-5	CASTGSEETQYF	TGTGCCAGCACAGGGTCTGAGGAGACCCAGTACTTC
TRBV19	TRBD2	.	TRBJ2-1	CASSKGSGTEQFF	TGTGCCAGTAGTAAGGGTAGCGGGACTGAGCAGTTCTTC
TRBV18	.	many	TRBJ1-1	CASSPRETEAFF	TGTGCCAGCTCACCTCGGGAGACTGAAGCTTTCTTT
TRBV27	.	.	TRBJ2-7	CASSLGPGYYEQYF	TGTGCCAGCAGTTTAGGCCCGGGTTACTACGAGCAGTACTTC
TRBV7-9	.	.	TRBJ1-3	CASSLDLSSGNTKYF	TGTGCCAGCAGCCTCGACTTGAGCTCTGGAAACACCAAATATTTT
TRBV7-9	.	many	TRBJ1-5	CASSLVGGGQPQHF	TGTGCCAGCAGCTTAGTGGGAGGGGGGCAGCCCCAGCATTTT
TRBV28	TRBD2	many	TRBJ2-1	CAGGTSGYNEQFF	TGTGCCGGAGGGACTAGCGGCTACAATGAGCAGTTCTTC
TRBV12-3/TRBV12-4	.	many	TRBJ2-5	CASSKAYETQYF	TGTGCCAGCAGTAAAGCCTACGAGACCCAGTACTTC
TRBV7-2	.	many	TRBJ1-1	CASSRPGAEAFF	TGTGCCAGCAGCCGACCAGGGGCTGAAGCTTTCTTT
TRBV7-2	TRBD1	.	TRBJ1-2	CASSPKPGQGVYGYTF	TGTGCCAGCAGCCCCAAACCGGGACAGGGTGTCTATGGCTACACCTTC
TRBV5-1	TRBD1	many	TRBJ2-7	CASSLDMTGTHEQYF	TGCGCCAGCAGCTTGGACATGACAGGGACCCACGAGCAGTACTTC
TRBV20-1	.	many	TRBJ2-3	CSASAGLFTDTQYF	TGCAGTGCTAGTGCGGGGCTGTTCACAGATACGCAGTATTTT
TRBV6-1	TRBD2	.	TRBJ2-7	CASSLLAGEAYEQYF	TGTGCCAGCAGCCTTTTAGCGGGAGAGGCCTACGAGCAGTACTTC
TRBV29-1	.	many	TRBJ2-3	CSVEGGTGPTDTQYF	TGCAGCGTTGAGGGGGGGACAGGTCCTACAGATACGCAGTATTTT
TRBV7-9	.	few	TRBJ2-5	CASSFLVAQYF	TGTGCCAGCAGCTTTCTAGTGGCCCAGTACTTC
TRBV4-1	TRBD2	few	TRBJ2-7	CASSQGPPGLAHSYEQYF	TGCGCCAGCAGCCAAGGACCCCCGGGACTAGCGCATTCCTACGAGCAGTACTTC
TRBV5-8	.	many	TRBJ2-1	CALKAGPSTNEQFF	TGTGCCCTCAAAGCTGGGCCGTCGACGAATGAGCAGTTCTTC
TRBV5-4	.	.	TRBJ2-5	CASSFTLQETQYF	TGTGCCAGCAGCTTTACACTCCAAGAGACCCAGTACTTC
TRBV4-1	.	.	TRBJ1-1	CASSQLGRAGTEAFF	TGCGCCAGCAGCCAATTGGGTAGGGCGGGCACTGAAGCTTTCTTT
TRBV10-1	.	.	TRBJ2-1	CASRDSGEQFF	TGCGCCAGCAGAGACTCTGGCGAGCAGTTCTTC
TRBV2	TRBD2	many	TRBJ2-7	CASSSPSGRSAYEQYF	TGTGCCAGCAGTTCACCAAGCGGGAGGTCCGCCTACGAGCAGTACTTC
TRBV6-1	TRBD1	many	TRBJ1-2	CASKLRDRNYGYTF	TGTGCCAGCAAGCTCCGGGACAGGAACTATGGCTACACCTTC
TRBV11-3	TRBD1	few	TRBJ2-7	CASTTSKGQGTDEQYF	TGTGCCAGCACCACCTCAAAAGGACAGGGTACGGACGAGCAGTACTTC
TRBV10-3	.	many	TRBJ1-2	CAISAPNGGRSYTF	TGTGCCATCAGCGCGCCCAACGGGGGTAGGAGCTACACCTTC
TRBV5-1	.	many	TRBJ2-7	CASSLGQVDEQYF	TGCGCCAGCAGCTTGGGACAGGTGGACGAGCAGTACTTC
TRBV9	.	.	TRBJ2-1	CASSESDTSYNEQFF	TGTGCCAGCAGCGAGAGTGACACATCCTACAATGAGCAGTTCTTC
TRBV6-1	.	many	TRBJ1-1	CASSVGGGDTEAFF	TGTGCCAGCAGTGTTGGGGGTGGGGACACTGAAGCTTTCTTT
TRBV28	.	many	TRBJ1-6	CASSSPGANSPLHF	TGTGCCAGCAGTTCTCCGGGGGCGAATTCACCCCTCCACTTT
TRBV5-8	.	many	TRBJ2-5	CASSFIGAPQETQYF	TGTGCCAGCAGCTTTATAGGGGCGCCCCAAGAGACCCAGTACTTC
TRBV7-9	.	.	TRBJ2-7	CASSLVSGMHEQYF	TGTGCCAGCAGCTTAGTGTCCGGGATGCACGAGCAGTACTTC
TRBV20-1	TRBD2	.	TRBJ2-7	CSATAASGMVYEQYF	TGCAGTGCTACTGCAGCTAGCGGGATGGTTTACGAGCAGTACTTC
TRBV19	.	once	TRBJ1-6	CASSPSGGQDSPLHF	TGTGCCAGTAGCCCCTCGGGGGGGCAGGATTCACCCCTCCACTTT
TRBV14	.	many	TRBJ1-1	CASSQGRGLEAFF	TGTGCCAGCAGCCAAGGACGGGGCCTAGAAGCTTTCTTT
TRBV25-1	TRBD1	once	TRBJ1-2	CASSEGHRGEGGYTF	TGTGCCAGCAGTGAGGGTCACAGGGGCGAAGGGGGCTACACCTTC
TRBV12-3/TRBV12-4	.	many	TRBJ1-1	CASTRAGGASAEAFF	TGTGCCAGTACCCGGGCGGGGGGTGCCAGCGCTGAAGCTTTCTTT
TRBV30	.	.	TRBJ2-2	CAAPRLRNTGELFF	TGTGCCGCCCCCCGGCTGCGGAACACCGGGGAGCTGTTTTTT
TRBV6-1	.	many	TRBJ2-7	CASKADYEQYF	TGTGCCAGCAAGGCGGACTACGAGCAGTACTTC
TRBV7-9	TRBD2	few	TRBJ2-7	CASSGGGSGSQYGQYF	TGTGCCAGCAGCGGTGGGGGTAGCGGGAGTCAGTACGGGCAGTACTTC
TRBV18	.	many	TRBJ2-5	CASSQVSQETQYF	TGTGCCAGCTCACAAGTCTCCCAAGAGACCCAGTACTTC
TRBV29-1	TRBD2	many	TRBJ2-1	CSVESGTSGSNEQFF	TGCAGCGTTGAATCCGGGACTAGCGGGTCTAATGAGCAGTTCTTC
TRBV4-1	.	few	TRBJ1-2	CASSQEVGYPGYTF	TGCGCCAGCAGCCAAGAGGTAGGGTACCCTGGCTACACCTTC
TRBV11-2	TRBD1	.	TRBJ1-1	CASSLLGGGQSEAFF	TGTGCCAGCAGCTTGCTAGGGGGGGGACAGAGTGAAGCTTTCTTT